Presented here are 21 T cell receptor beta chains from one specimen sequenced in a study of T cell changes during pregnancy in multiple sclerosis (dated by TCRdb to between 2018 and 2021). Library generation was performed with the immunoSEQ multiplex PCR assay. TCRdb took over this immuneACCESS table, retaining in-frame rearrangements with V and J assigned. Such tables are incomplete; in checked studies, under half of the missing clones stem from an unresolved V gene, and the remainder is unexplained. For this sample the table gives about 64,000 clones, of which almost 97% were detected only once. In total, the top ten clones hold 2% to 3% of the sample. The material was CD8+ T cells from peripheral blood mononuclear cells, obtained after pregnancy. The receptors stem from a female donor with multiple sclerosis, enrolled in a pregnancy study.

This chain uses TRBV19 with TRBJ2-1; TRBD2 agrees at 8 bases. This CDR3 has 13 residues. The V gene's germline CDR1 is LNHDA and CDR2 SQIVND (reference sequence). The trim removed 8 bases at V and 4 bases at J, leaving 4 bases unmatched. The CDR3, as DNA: TGTGCCAGTTCGGGAGGGTATTACAATGAGCAGTTCTTC. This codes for CASSGGYYNEQFF.

CDR3 in DNA: TGTGCCAGTAGTCCGACAGGGGGCGGGGAGCCCCAGCATTTT. It translates to CASSPTGGGEPQHF. The chain has TRBV19 and TRBJ1-5; 10 nucleotides align to TRBD1. The germline gives CDR1 LNHDA, CDR2 SQIVND (reference sequence). With 5 bases clipped from V and 8 bases from J, the junction kept 6 bases outside the gene matches. CDR3 length: 14 residues.

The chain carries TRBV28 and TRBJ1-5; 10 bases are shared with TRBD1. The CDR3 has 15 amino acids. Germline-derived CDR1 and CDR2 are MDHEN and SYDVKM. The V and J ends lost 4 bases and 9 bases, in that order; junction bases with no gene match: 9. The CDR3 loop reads CASSWRTGGPGPQHF. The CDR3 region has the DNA TGTGCCAGCAGTTGGAGGACAGGGGGTCCCGGGCCCCAGCATTTT.

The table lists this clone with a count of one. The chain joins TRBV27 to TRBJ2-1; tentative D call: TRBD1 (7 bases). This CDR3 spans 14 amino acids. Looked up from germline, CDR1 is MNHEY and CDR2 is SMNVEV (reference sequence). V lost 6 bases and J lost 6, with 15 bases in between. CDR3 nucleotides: TGTGCCAGCAGCTATCAGGGGGGATCCAATGAGCAGTTCTTC. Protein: CASSYQGGSNEQFF.

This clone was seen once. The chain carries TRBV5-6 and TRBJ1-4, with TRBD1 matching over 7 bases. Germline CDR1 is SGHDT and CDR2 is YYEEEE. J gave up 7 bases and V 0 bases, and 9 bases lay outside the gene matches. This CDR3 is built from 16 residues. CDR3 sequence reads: CASSLVGQVRGEKLFF. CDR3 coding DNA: TGTGCCAGCAGCTTGGTCGGACAGGTCCGAGGTGAAAAACTGTTTTTT. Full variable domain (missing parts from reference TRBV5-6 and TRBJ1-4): DAGVTQSPTHLIKTRGQQVTLRCSPKSGHDTVSWYQQALGQGPQFIFQYYEEEERQRGNFPDRFSGHQFPNYSSELNVNALLLGDSALYLCASSLVGQVRGEKLFFGSGTQLSVL.

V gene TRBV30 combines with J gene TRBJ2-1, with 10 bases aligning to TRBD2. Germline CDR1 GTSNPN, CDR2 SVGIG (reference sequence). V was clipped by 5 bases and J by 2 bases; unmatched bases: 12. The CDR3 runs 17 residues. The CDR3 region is CAWEGLAANKTYNEQFF. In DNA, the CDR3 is TGTGCCTGGGAAGGACTAGCGGCTAACAAGACCTACAATGAGCAGTTCTTC.

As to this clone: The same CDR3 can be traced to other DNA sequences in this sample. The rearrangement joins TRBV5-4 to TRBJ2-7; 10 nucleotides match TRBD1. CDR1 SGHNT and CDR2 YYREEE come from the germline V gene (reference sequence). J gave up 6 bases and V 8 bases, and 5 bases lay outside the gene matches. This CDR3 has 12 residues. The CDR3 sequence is CASSGQGSEQYF. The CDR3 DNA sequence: TGTGCCAGTTCGGGACAGGGGAGCGAGCAGTACTTC.

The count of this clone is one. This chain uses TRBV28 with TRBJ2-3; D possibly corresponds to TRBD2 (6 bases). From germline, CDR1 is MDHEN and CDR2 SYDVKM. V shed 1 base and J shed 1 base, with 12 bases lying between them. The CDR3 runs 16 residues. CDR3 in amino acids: CASSLYSPGGTDTQYF. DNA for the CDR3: TGTGCCAGCAGTTTATATAGCCCGGGAGGCACAGATACGCAGTATTTT.

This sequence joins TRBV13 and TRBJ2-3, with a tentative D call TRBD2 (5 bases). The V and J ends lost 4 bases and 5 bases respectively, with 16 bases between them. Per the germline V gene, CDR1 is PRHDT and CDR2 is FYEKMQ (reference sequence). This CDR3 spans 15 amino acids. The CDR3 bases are TGTGCCAGCAGCTCGAGGGCCTTAGTAGGAGATACGCAGTATTTT. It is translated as CASSSRALVGDTQYF. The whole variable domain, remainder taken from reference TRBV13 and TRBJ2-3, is AAGVIQSPRHLIKEKRETATLKCYPIPRHDTVYWYQQGPGQDPQFLISFYEKMQSDKGSIPDRFSAQQFSDYHSELNMSSLELGDSALYFCASSSRALVGDTQYFGPGTRLTVL.

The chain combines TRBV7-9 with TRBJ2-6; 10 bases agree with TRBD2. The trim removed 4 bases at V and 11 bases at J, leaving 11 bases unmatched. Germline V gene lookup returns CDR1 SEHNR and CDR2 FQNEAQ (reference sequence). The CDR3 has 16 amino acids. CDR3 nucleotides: TGTGCCAGCAGCTCGAACCTAGCGGGAGTGGGTCACGTCCTGACTTTC. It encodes CASSSNLAGVGHVLTF.

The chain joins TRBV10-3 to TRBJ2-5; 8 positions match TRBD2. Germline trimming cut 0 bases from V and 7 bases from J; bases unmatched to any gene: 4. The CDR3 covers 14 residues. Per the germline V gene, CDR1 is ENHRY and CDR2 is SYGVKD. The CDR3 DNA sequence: TGTGCCATCAGTGAGTCGAGCGGGAGCGGGACCCAGTACTTC. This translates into CAISESSGSGTQYF.

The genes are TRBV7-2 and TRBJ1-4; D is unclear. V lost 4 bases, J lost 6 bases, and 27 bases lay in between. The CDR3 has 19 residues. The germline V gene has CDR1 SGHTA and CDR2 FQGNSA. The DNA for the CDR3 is TGTGCCAGCAGCTCCCCCATGGGTTTGTCGGGAGTGGAGTATGAAAAACTGTTTTTT. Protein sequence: CASSSPMGLSGVEYEKLFF. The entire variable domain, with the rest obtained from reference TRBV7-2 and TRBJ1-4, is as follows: GAGVSQSPSNKVTEKGKDVELRCDPISGHTALYWYRQSLGQGLEFLIYFQGNSAPDKSGLPSDRFSAERTGGSVSTLTIQRTQQEDSAVYLCASSSPMGLSGVEYEKLFFGSGTQLSVL.

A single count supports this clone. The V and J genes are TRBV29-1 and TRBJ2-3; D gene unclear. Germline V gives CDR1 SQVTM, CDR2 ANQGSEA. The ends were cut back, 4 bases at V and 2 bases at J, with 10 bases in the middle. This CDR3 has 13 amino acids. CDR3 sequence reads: CSVVPDFTDTQYF. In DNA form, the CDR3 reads TGCAGCGTTGTTCCAGATTTCACAGATACGCAGTATTTT.

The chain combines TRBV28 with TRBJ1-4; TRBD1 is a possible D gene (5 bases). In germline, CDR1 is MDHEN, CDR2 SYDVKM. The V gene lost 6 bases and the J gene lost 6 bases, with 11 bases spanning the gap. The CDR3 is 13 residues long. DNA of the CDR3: TGTGCCAGCAGCCCTGACAGTCATGAAAAACTGTTTTTT. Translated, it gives CASSPDSHEKLFF.

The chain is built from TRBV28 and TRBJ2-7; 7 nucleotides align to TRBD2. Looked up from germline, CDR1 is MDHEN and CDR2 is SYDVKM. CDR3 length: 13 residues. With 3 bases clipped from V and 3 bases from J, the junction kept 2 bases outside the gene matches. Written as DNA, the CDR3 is TGTGCCAGCAGTTTTGGCGGGAGCTACGAGCAGTACTTC. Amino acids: CASSFGGSYEQYF.

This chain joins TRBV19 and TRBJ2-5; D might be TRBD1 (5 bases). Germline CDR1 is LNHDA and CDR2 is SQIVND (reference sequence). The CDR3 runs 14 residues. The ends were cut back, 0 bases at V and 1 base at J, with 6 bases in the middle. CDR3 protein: CASSIDDSQETQYF. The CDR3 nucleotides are TGTGCCAGTAGTATAGATGACAGCCAAGAGACCCAGTACTTC.

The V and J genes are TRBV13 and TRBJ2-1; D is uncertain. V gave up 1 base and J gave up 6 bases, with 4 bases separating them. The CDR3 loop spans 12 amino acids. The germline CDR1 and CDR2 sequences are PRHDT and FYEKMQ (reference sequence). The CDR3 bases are TGTGCCAGCAGCTTAGACTCCAATGAGCAGTTCTTC. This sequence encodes CASSLDSNEQFF.

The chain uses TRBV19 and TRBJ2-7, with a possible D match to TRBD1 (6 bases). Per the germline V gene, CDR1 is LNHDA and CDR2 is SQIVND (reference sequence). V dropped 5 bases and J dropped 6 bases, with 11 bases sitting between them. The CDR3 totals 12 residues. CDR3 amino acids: CASSQTGSEQYF. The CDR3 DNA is TGTGCCAGTAGTCAAACAGGGTCCGAGCAGTACTTC.

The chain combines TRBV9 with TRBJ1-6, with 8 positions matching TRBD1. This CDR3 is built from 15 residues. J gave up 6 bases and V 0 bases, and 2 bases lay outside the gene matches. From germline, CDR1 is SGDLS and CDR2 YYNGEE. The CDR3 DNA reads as TGTGCCAGCAGCGTAGCTACAGGGGGTAATTCACCCCTCCACTTT. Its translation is CASSVATGGNSPLHF.

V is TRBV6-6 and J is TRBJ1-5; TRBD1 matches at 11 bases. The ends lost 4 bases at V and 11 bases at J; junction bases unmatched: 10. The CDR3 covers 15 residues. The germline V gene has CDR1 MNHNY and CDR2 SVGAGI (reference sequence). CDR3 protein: CASSSPGQGVSAQHF. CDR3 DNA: TGTGCCAGCAGTTCCCCGGGACAGGGGGTTTCTGCCCAGCATTTT.

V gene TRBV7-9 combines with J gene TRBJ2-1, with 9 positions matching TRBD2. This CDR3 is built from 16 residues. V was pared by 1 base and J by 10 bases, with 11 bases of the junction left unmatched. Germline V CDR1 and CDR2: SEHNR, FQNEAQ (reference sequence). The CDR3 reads CASSLGSGVLAGEQFF. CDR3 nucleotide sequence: TGTGCCAGCAGCTTAGGTTCGGGGGTCCTAGCGGGGGAGCAGTTCTTC.